This is a list of T cell receptor beta chains from one sample in a study of T-cell memory formation after mild COVID-19. TCRdb redid the calling of the 5' RACE reads with MiXCR, one entry per CDR3 protein. The sample carries tens of thousands of distinct CDR3 sequences, 10% to 15% recorded once. What was sequenced was PBMCs or a T cell subset sorted from them (not recorded which). These receptors came from an adult woman who had mild COVID-19 (a few samples of this study predate the infection). Cell type and time point are not known. Both conserved end residues are part of each CDR3.

cdr3_aa: CASRPLYSTLRQMGSGANVLTF; v_call: TRBV6-6
cdr3_aa: CAISVPGAGDGIEQFF; v_call: TRBV10-3
cdr3_aa: CASSVLSDTQYF; v_call: TRBV6-2/TRBV6-3
cdr3_aa: CSAQMEIGSYEQYF; v_call: TRBV20-1
cdr3_aa: CASRDRVREQFF; v_call: TRBV6-1
cdr3_aa: CASSQETGGIREQFF; v_call: TRBV4-1
cdr3_aa: CASSSVAGGMETQYF; v_call: TRBV7-9
cdr3_aa: CASSPQGPSTYEQYF; v_call: TRBV5-1
cdr3_aa: CASSQGTSTYSNQPQHF; v_call: TRBV3-1
cdr3_aa: CASSFSGHEQFF; v_call: TRBV5-6
cdr3_aa: CASSDWTSFAGELFF; v_call: TRBV2
cdr3_aa: CSVEAAEYEQFF; v_call: TRBV29-1
cdr3_aa: CASRAHGGYTF; v_call: TRBV12-3/TRBV12-4
cdr3_aa: CASSLADWSTEAFF; v_call: TRBV12-3/TRBV12-4
cdr3_aa: CSASSGGTQYF; v_call: TRBV20-1
cdr3_aa: CASSQGREWGNTEAFF; v_call: TRBV4-3
cdr3_aa: CASSQGHSGGLYNEQFF; v_call: TRBV4-2
cdr3_aa: CASSLGTWTSGDYNEQFF; v_call: TRBV7-9
cdr3_aa: CASSLGEPEQYF; v_call: TRBV12-3/TRBV12-4
cdr3_aa: CASSSGLNQPQHF; v_call: TRBV27
cdr3_aa: CAWSFAGSGYTF; v_call: TRBV30
cdr3_aa: CASSLLGGNEQFF; v_call: TRBV5-1
cdr3_aa: CASRTGYSYEQYF; v_call: TRBV7-9
cdr3_aa: CSVGQGAGTDTQYF; v_call: TRBV29-1
cdr3_aa: CASSLERNTEAFF; v_call: TRBV11-2
cdr3_aa: CASSPSGGSVVNIQYF; v_call: TRBV27
cdr3_aa: CASSSRGDRISTDTQYF; v_call: TRBV7-9
cdr3_aa: CASQTSGEETQYF; v_call: TRBV6-5
cdr3_aa: CSASGGQGSYEQYF; v_call: TRBV20-1
cdr3_aa: CSVPTSGTRYEQFF; v_call: TRBV29-1
cdr3_aa: CASSGQGPGYTF; v_call: TRBV25-1
cdr3_aa: CASSLTETGYYGYTF; v_call: TRBV4-1
cdr3_aa: CASSDGDLGYGYTF; v_call: TRBV25-1
cdr3_aa: CASSSSAGTGLYEQYF; v_call: TRBV12-3/TRBV12-4
cdr3_aa: CASTSLGVLTNEQFF; v_call: TRBV12-3/TRBV12-4
cdr3_aa: CAISSSASSYNEQFF; v_call: TRBV10-3
cdr3_aa: CASSHDGTQYF; v_call: TRBV23-1
cdr3_aa: CASSFRGGDSPLHF; v_call: TRBV12-3/TRBV12-4
cdr3_aa: CASSYSRAGTDYNSPLHF; v_call: TRBV6-6
cdr3_aa: CASSFGQAYEQYF; v_call: TRBV7-9
cdr3_aa: CASSLEVPSDTQYF; v_call: TRBV7-9